This entry lists 3 T cell receptor beta chains sequenced from one sample in a study of blood T cell repertoires in COVID-19. Some clones are missing from TCRdb's copy, which holds only in-frame ones; the method was immunoSEQ multiplex PCR. The data hold about 60,000 clones, with roughly 90% observed a single time. The sample was peripheral blood. The receptor source for this set is a human donor with acute or convalescent COVID-19. The donor label of this sample is uncertain.

The sample holds one count of this clone. The CDR3 DNA follows: TGTGCCAGCGCGACTAGCGGGGCCTATGAGCAGTTCTTC. It yields the protein CASATSGAYEQFF. The chain couples TRBV28 to TRBJ2-1; 11 nucleotides match TRBD2. Trimming took 8 bases from V and 8 from J; bases not matched to a gene: 5. Germline V gene lookup returns CDR1 MDHEN and CDR2 SYDVKM. CDR3 size: 13 residues.

The chain carries TRBV24-1 and TRBJ2-1, with 9 nucleotides matching TRBD1. Unmatched junction bases numbered 7, after V lost 5 bases and J lost 3 bases. The V gene's germline CDR1 is KGHDR and CDR2 SFDVKD. The CDR3 is 16 amino acids. The CDR3 region is CATSAPGQGFYNEQFF. The CDR3 DNA reads as TGTGCCACCAGTGCCCCGGGACAGGGTTTCTACAATGAGCAGTTCTTC.

The count of this clone is one. The CDR3 loop reads CASAKGQIQETQYF. The CDR3 region has the DNA TGTGCTAGTGCCAAGGGACAGATCCAAGAGACCCAGTACTTC. The V gene is TRBV12-5, the J gene TRBJ2-5; 7 positions match TRBD1. The CDR3 runs 14 residues. Germline-derived CDR1 and CDR2 are LGHNT and FRNRAP. V shed 7 bases, J shed 1 base, and the junction held 6 bases outside the gene matches. Variable domain in full (rest from reference TRBV12-5 and TRBJ2-5): DARVTQTPRHKVTEMGQEVTMRCQPILGHNTVFWYRQTMMQGLELLAYFRNRAPLDDSGMPKDRFSAEMPDATLATLKIQPSEPRDSAVYFCASAKGQIQETQYFGPGTRLLVL.